This TCR beta chain was recovered during a study of somatic mutations in cytotoxic T cells in rheumatoid arthritis. Study summary: Using a FACSAria II or Sony SH800, a portion of the V beta antibody-stained T-cell populations were flow-sorted at nearly 100% purity, and among those populations were V beta1+ cells that were then sequenced for TCRB. Study outcomes and limitations: Between rheumatoid arthritis patients and age-matched healthy controls, CD8+ T-cell clonality showed no significant difference. Rheumatoid arthritis patients showed slight TRBV07 underrepresentation, unadjusted for multiple comparisons.

As to this clone: Its specificity is not known.

Authors' methods: Published virus-specific TCRB sequences were rarely matched by patient CD8+ clones larger than 1%. TCRdb keeps only in-frame clones here, not all; method: immunoSEQ multiplex PCR. That table furnishes V, J and clone size, whereas the DNA furnished D and trimming. Here the sample spans some 8,700 clones, about 70% being singletons. The ends were cut back, 5 bases at V and 0 bases at J, with 10 bases in the middle. Germline assignment: CDR1 SGHVS and CDR2 FNYEAQ. This CDR3 is 14 amino acids long. The clonotype comes from an adult with rheumatoid arthritis. V usage is TRBV7-6 and J usage is TRBJ1-1; D perhaps matches TRBD1 (6 bases). Sequencing was performed on CD8+ T cells sorted from blood. In DNA, the CDR3 is TGTGCCAGCAGCGTAGACAGGATGAACACTGAAGCTTTCTTT. It encodes CASSVDRMNTEAFF.